This is a list of T cell receptor beta chains from one sample in a study of T cell responses to AZD1222 COVID-19 vaccine. The method was immunoSEQ multiplex PCR; TCRdb's version includes in-frame clones alone and lacks a portion of them. The data contain 88,000 or so clones, 89% of them seen just once; the ten biggest clones take up 2% to 2.5%. This specimen consisted of peripheral blood, obtained on day 0 of AZD1222 vaccination. These TCRs come from an adult in good health. Both conserved end residues are part of each CDR3. Fields, in order: clone size, V gene, D gene, J gene, CDR3 DNA, CDR3 protein. A D gene is named only where the DNA matches it firmly. Clone size, where shown, is once, few, many, or a class for clones that have expanded.

abundance: NA
v_gene: TRBV10-2
d_gene: NA
j_gene: TRBJ1-2
CDR3nt: TGCGCCACCTCGACCGGGACTCTCCTTTTC
CDR3aa: CATSTGTLLF

abundance: NA
v_gene: TRBV9
d_gene: NA
j_gene: TRBJ1-2
CDR3nt: TGTGCCAGCAGCGGCCGGGACATGGTTGATGGCTACACCTTC
CDR3aa: CASSGRDMVDGYTF

abundance: NA
v_gene: TRBV28
d_gene: NA
j_gene: TRBJ1-2
CDR3nt: TGTGCCAGCAGACCAGGTCCACAGGGCTACACCTTC
CDR3aa: CASRPGPQGYTF

abundance: few
v_gene: TRBV5-8
d_gene: NA
j_gene: TRBJ1-3
CDR3nt: TGTGCCAGCAGCTTCCGGGGGGAATCTGGAAACACCATATATTTT
CDR3aa: CASSFRGESGNTIYF

abundance: NA
v_gene: TRBV6-2/TRBV6-3
d_gene: NA
j_gene: TRBJ1-3
CDR3nt: TGTGCCAGCAGTTACCGGGGTGCTGATTCGGGAAACACCATATATTTT
CDR3aa: CASSYRGADSGNTIYF

abundance: NA
v_gene: TRBV19
d_gene: TRBD2
j_gene: TRBJ2-7
CDR3nt: TGTGCCAGTAGTATAGCCGTCCTAGCGGGAGGTAACGAGCAGTACTTC
CDR3aa: CASSIAVLAGGNEQYF

abundance: few
v_gene: TRBV2
d_gene: TRBD2
j_gene: TRBJ2-3
CDR3nt: TGTGCCAGCAGTGAAAGGAGACGCGGGAGGGCCTTGACAGATACGCAGTATTTT
CDR3aa: CASSERRRGRALTDTQYF

abundance: NA
v_gene: TRBV7-2
d_gene: TRBD2
j_gene: TRBJ2-3
CDR3nt: TGTGCCAGCAGCCGGACTAGCATCTCAGATACGCAGTATTTT
CDR3aa: CASSRTSISDTQYF

abundance: NA
v_gene: TRBV18
d_gene: NA
j_gene: TRBJ1-1
CDR3nt: TGTGCCAGCTCACCGGGGCTATCAAACACTGAAGCTTTCTTT
CDR3aa: CASSPGLSNTEAFF

abundance: NA
v_gene: TRBV3-1/TRBV3-2
d_gene: NA
j_gene: TRBJ1-1
CDR3nt: TGTGCCAGCAGCCAAGCCGTCGAGAGATCAACTTATAACACTGAAGCTTTCTTT
CDR3aa: CASSQAVERSTYNTEAFF

abundance: NA
v_gene: TRBV5-1
d_gene: NA
j_gene: TRBJ1-4
CDR3nt: TGCGCCAGCAGCCCCGGAGGGGGAGGCGAAAAACTGTTTTTT
CDR3aa: CASSPGGGGEKLFF

abundance: NA
v_gene: TRBV5-1
d_gene: NA
j_gene: TRBJ1-5
CDR3nt: TGCGCCAGCAGCTTGGCCGGGAATAGCAATCAGCCCCAGCATTTT
CDR3aa: CASSLAGNSNQPQHF

abundance: NA
v_gene: TRBV19
d_gene: NA
j_gene: TRBJ1-3
CDR3nt: TGTGCCAGTAGTATATACCCAGGGGCTGGAAACACCATATATTTT
CDR3aa: CASSIYPGAGNTIYF

abundance: NA
v_gene: TRBV27
d_gene: NA
j_gene: TRBJ2-2
CDR3nt: TGTGCCAGCACTCATCCGGGACTCCTGAACACCGGGGAGCTGTTTTTT
CDR3aa: CASTHPGLLNTGELFF

abundance: NA
v_gene: TRBV24-1
d_gene: NA
j_gene: TRBJ2-5
CDR3nt: TGTGCCACCAGTGACTCGGGAGTTCAAGAGACCCAGTACTTC
CDR3aa: CATSDSGVQETQYF

abundance: NA
v_gene: TRBV5-1
d_gene: TRBD1
j_gene: TRBJ1-4
CDR3nt: TGCGCCAGCAGCGGAACCCAGGGGGCTTTTCACGAAAAACTGTTTTTT
CDR3aa: CASSGTQGAFHEKLFF

abundance: NA
v_gene: TRBV12-3/TRBV12-4
d_gene: NA
j_gene: TRBJ1-1
CDR3nt: TGTGCCAGCAGTTTAGAGGGGGACACTGAAGCTTTCTTT
CDR3aa: CASSLEGDTEAFF

abundance: NA
v_gene: TRBV6-4
d_gene: TRBD2
j_gene: TRBJ2-1
CDR3nt: TGTGCCAGCAGTGAGAGACTAGCGGGGGGGAATGAGCAGTTCTTC
CDR3aa: CASSERLAGGNEQFF

abundance: NA
v_gene: TRBV7-8
d_gene: NA
j_gene: TRBJ2-1
CDR3nt: TGTGCCAGCAGCTTACAGGGACCGCACAATGAGCAGTTCTTC
CDR3aa: CASSLQGPHNEQFF

abundance: NA
v_gene: TRBV29-1
d_gene: NA
j_gene: TRBJ1-6
CDR3nt: TGCAGCGTGGGGAACGTCGAAGGACCCCTCCACTTT
CDR3aa: CSVGNVEGPLHF

abundance: NA
v_gene: TRBV3-1/TRBV3-2
d_gene: NA
j_gene: TRBJ1-1
CDR3nt: TGTGCCAGCAGCCAAGGGTCCCAGGGGTACACTGAAGCTTTCTTT
CDR3aa: CASSQGSQGYTEAFF

abundance: NA
v_gene: TRBV6-1
d_gene: NA
j_gene: TRBJ2-2
CDR3nt: TGTGCCAGCAGTGAACTGGGACACTCCGGGGAGCTGTTTTTT
CDR3aa: CASSELGHSGELFF

abundance: NA
v_gene: TRBV19
d_gene: NA
j_gene: TRBJ2-1
CDR3nt: TGTGCCACCACGGACTGGAGATCCTACAATGAGCAGTTCTTC
CDR3aa: CATTDWRSYNEQFF

abundance: few
v_gene: TRBV2
d_gene: TRBD1
j_gene: TRBJ1-3
CDR3nt: TGTGCCAGCAGGCCTAGGACAGGGGGCTCTGGAAACACCATATATTTT
CDR3aa: CASRPRTGGSGNTIYF

abundance: NA
v_gene: TRBV2
d_gene: NA
j_gene: TRBJ1-3
CDR3nt: TGTGCCAGCACCAAGTCTGGACAGTCTGGAAACACCATATATTTT
CDR3aa: CASTKSGQSGNTIYF

abundance: once
v_gene: TRBV5-1
d_gene: TRBD1
j_gene: TRBJ1-2
CDR3nt: TGCGCCAGCAGCTTGGCTTCAGGGGGCGCCGAGGACTATGGCTACACCTTC
CDR3aa: CASSLASGGAEDYGYTF

abundance: NA
v_gene: TRBV4-2
d_gene: TRBD2
j_gene: TRBJ2-1
CDR3nt: TGTGCCAGCAGCCTGACCATTAGCGGGGGCCCCGGGGGCGATGAGCAGTTCTTC
CDR3aa: CASSLTISGGPGGDEQFF

abundance: NA
v_gene: TRBV18
d_gene: NA
j_gene: TRBJ1-2
CDR3nt: TGTGCCAGCTCACTACAGGAAATTAACTATGGCTACACCTTC
CDR3aa: CASSLQEINYGYTF

abundance: NA
v_gene: TRBV20-1
d_gene: NA
j_gene: TRBJ1-2
CDR3nt: TGCAGTGCTAGTATCGGGTTGGATGGCTACACCTTC
CDR3aa: CSASIGLDGYTF

abundance: NA
v_gene: TRBV9
d_gene: NA
j_gene: TRBJ1-1
CDR3nt: TGTGCCAGCAGCGTGCTCGGAGTTGGGAACACTGAAGCTTTCTTT
CDR3aa: CASSVLGVGNTEAFF

abundance: NA
v_gene: TRBV27
d_gene: NA
j_gene: TRBJ1-1
CDR3nt: TGTGCCAGCAGTTTATCGCTTGGGACTGAAGCTTTCTTT
CDR3aa: CASSLSLGTEAFF

abundance: NA
v_gene: TRBV11-2
d_gene: TRBD2
j_gene: TRBJ2-7
CDR3nt: TGTGCCAGCAGCGGCGGACTAGCGGGAAACGGTTACGAGCAGTACTTC
CDR3aa: CASSGGLAGNGYEQYF

abundance: NA
v_gene: TRBV10-1
d_gene: TRBD1
j_gene: TRBJ1-5
CDR3nt: TGCGCCAGCAGTGGACAGGGAGTTAGCAATCAGCCCCAGCATTTT
CDR3aa: CASSGQGVSNQPQHF

abundance: NA
v_gene: TRBV7-9
d_gene: NA
j_gene: TRBJ2-7
CDR3nt: TGTGCCAGCAGCTCGACAAGGACAAACTCCTACGAGCAGTACTTC
CDR3aa: CASSSTRTNSYEQYF

abundance: NA
v_gene: TRBV3-1/TRBV3-2
d_gene: TRBD1
j_gene: TRBJ2-7
CDR3nt: TGTGCCAGCAGCCAAGCGGGTCCAGGGGGATACGAGCAGTACTTC
CDR3aa: CASSQAGPGGYEQYF

abundance: NA
v_gene: TRBV6-2/TRBV6-3
d_gene: NA
j_gene: TRBJ1-1
CDR3nt: TGTGCCAGCAGTGAGACAGCCCGGAACACTGAAGCTTTCTTT
CDR3aa: CASSETARNTEAFF

abundance: NA
v_gene: TRBV6-5
d_gene: TRBD2
j_gene: TRBJ2-1
CDR3nt: TGTGCCAGCAAGAAGTTGGTAGCGGGAACTCGAGAGCAGTTCTTC
CDR3aa: CASKKLVAGTREQFF

abundance: NA
v_gene: TRBV19
d_gene: NA
j_gene: TRBJ1-5
CDR3nt: TGTGCCAGTAGTACTGGGTTAGATCAGCCCCAGCATTTT
CDR3aa: CASSTGLDQPQHF

abundance: NA
v_gene: TRBV5-1
d_gene: NA
j_gene: TRBJ1-3
CDR3nt: TGCGCCAGCAGCTTGTGGGGGTATTCTGGAAACACCATATATTTT
CDR3aa: CASSLWGYSGNTIYF

abundance: NA
v_gene: TRBV5-5
d_gene: TRBD1
j_gene: TRBJ1-5
CDR3nt: TGTGCCAGCAGCACTGGCACAGGGGCCTATTCTGATAGCAATCAGCCCCAGCATTTT
CDR3aa: CASSTGTGAYSDSNQPQHF

abundance: NA
v_gene: TRBV27
d_gene: TRBD1
j_gene: TRBJ2-4
CDR3nt: TGTGCCAGCAGTTTCGGGACAGGGGGGTACATTCAGTACTTC
CDR3aa: CASSFGTGGYIQYF

abundance: NA
v_gene: TRBV12-5
d_gene: NA
j_gene: TRBJ2-3
CDR3nt: TGTGCTAGTGGTTTTATAGCAGATACGCAGTATTTT
CDR3aa: CASGFIADTQYF

abundance: NA
v_gene: TRBV7-3
d_gene: TRBD2
j_gene: TRBJ2-1
CDR3nt: TGTGCCAGCAGCTTAAGCAGGGACTATTACAATGAGCAGTTCTTC
CDR3aa: CASSLSRDYYNEQFF

abundance: NA
v_gene: TRBV5-6
d_gene: NA
j_gene: TRBJ2-7
CDR3nt: TGTGCCAGCAGCTCCACCTGGCGGGCCTCCTACGAGCAGTACTTC
CDR3aa: CASSSTWRASYEQYF

abundance: few
v_gene: TRBV9
d_gene: NA
j_gene: TRBJ2-1
CDR3nt: TGTGCCAGCAGCGCGACACTAGGTACTGAGCAGTTCTTC
CDR3aa: CASSATLGTEQFF

abundance: NA
v_gene: TRBV19
d_gene: TRBD1
j_gene: TRBJ1-5
CDR3nt: TGTGCCAGTTGCGAGGGGGCAGATCAGCCCCAGCATTTT
CDR3aa: CASCEGADQPQHF

abundance: once
v_gene: TRBV9
d_gene: NA
j_gene: TRBJ2-1
CDR3nt: TGTGCCAGCAGCAGTCCCCGTAAGCGTCCTACATACAATGAGCAGTTCTTC
CDR3aa: CASSSPRKRPTYNEQFF

abundance: NA
v_gene: TRBV7-6
d_gene: NA
j_gene: TRBJ2-7
CDR3nt: TGTGCCAGCAGCTTAGCTAGCGGTAGTTATTACGAGCAGTACTTC
CDR3aa: CASSLASGSYYEQYF

abundance: NA
v_gene: TRBV6-5
d_gene: TRBD1
j_gene: TRBJ2-4
CDR3nt: TGTGCCAGCAGCACGGGACAGGCCAAAAACATTCAGTACTTC
CDR3aa: CASSTGQAKNIQYF

abundance: NA
v_gene: TRBV10-1
d_gene: TRBD2
j_gene: TRBJ2-7
CDR3nt: TGCGCCAGCAGTGAGTCTAGCGGGAACTATCCCTACGAGCAGTACTTC
CDR3aa: CASSESSGNYPYEQYF

abundance: NA
v_gene: TRBV6-9
d_gene: NA
j_gene: TRBJ1-3
CDR3nt: TGTGCCAGCACCAACCCGGAGGAGGGGTACTCTGGAAACACCATATATTTT
CDR3aa: CASTNPEEGYSGNTIYF

abundance: few
v_gene: TRBV10-2
d_gene: TRBD2
j_gene: TRBJ2-2
CDR3nt: TGCGCCAGCAGTGAGTCAGCGGGAGGGACCGGGGAGCTGTTTTTT
CDR3aa: CASSESAGGTGELFF

abundance: NA
v_gene: TRBV5-1
d_gene: TRBD2
j_gene: TRBJ2-7
CDR3nt: TGCGCCAGCAGCTGGGGACTAGCGGGTTACGAGCAGTACTTC
CDR3aa: CASSWGLAGYEQYF

abundance: few
v_gene: TRBV7-2
d_gene: TRBD1
j_gene: TRBJ1-3
CDR3nt: TGTGCCAGCAGCCTACAGACAGGGGGTTCCTCTGGAAACACCATATATTTT
CDR3aa: CASSLQTGGSSGNTIYF

abundance: NA
v_gene: TRBV27
d_gene: TRBD1
j_gene: TRBJ1-2
CDR3nt: TGTGCCAGCAGTCCGGGACAGGGGTGGTCCGGCTACACCTTC
CDR3aa: CASSPGQGWSGYTF

abundance: NA
v_gene: TRBV29-1
d_gene: TRBD1
j_gene: TRBJ2-7
CDR3nt: TGCAGCGTTGAATTTAGGGGACAGATCTACGAGCAGTACTTC
CDR3aa: CSVEFRGQIYEQYF